This is a list of T cell receptor beta chains from one sample in a study of T cell repertoires and HLA-DP antigens. Assay: immunoSEQ multiplex PCR; the TCRdb copy retains only in-frame clones and omits some. The sample shows around 90,000 clones, around nine tenths of them seen only once. These receptors have no known antigen. The material sequenced was CD4+ T cells from PBMCs. The receptors originated from a man aged 45-60 years in good health and CMV-seronegative. Both conserved end residues are part of each CDR3. D genes are given only for firm matches. Part of the rows lack a size; the others show once, few, many or a class for expanded clones.

>-|-|TRBV10-3|TRBJ1-1
CAISESPGWEAFF
TGTGCCATCAGTGAGTCCCCGGGCTGGGAAGCTTTCTTT
>-|-|TRBV5-1|TRBJ2-5
CASSFGAAKETQYF
TGCGCCAGCAGCTTTGGGGCAGCAAAAGAGACCCAGTACTTC
>TRBD1|-|TRBV7-2|TRBJ2-7
CASSQTGPEQYF
TGTGCCAGCAGCCAGACAGGGCCCGAGCAGTACTTC
>-|-|TRBV20-1|TRBJ1-3
CSAYSGNTIYF
TGCAGTGCCTACTCTGGAAACACCATATATTTT
>-|-|TRBV7-3|TRBJ2-1
CASSSRGGNEQFF
TGTGCCAGCAGCTCAAGGGGTGGCAATGAGCAGTTCTTC
>TRBD1|-|TRBV18|TRBJ2-2
CASSPDRASNTGELFF
TGTGCCAGCTCGCCTGACAGGGCGTCGAACACCGGGGAGCTGTTTTTT
>-|-|TRBV14|TRBJ2-1
CASSSSVAGAYSYNEQFF
TGTGCCAGCAGCTCCTCGGTGGCGGGCGCCTACTCCTACAATGAGCAGTTCTTC
>-|-|TRBV18|TRBJ2-1
CASSPSHEQFF
TGTGCCAGCTCACCTTCCCATGAGCAGTTCTTC
>-|-|TRBV28|TRBJ1-2
CASSLTGKGYGYTF
TGTGCCAGCAGTCTAACAGGGAAGGGTTATGGCTACACCTTC
>-|many|TRBV2|TRBJ2-2
CASSWSTGELFF
TGTGCCAGCAGCTGGTCCACCGGGGAGCTGTTTTTT
>-|-|TRBV19|TRBJ2-1
CASGHGVSYNEQFF
TGTGCCAGTGGGCATGGGGTTTCCTACAATGAGCAGTTCTTC
>TRBD1|-|TRBV7-9|TRBJ2-7
CASSVGQGWEQYF
TGTGCCAGCAGCGTAGGACAGGGGTGGGAGCAGTACTTC
>-|-|TRBV5-6|TRBJ2-5
CASSLERRGQETQYF
TGTGCCAGCAGCTTGGAAAGGCGGGGCCAAGAGACCCAGTACTTC
>-|-|TRBV4-2|TRBJ1-4
CASSQDPGEGQKLFF
TGTGCCAGCAGCCAAGATCCAGGGGAAGGTCAAAAACTGTTTTTT
>-|-|TRBV15|TRBJ2-1
CATSPRDNEQFF
TGTGCCACCAGCCCCCGAGACAATGAGCAGTTCTTC
>-|few|TRBV18|TRBJ2-3
CASSDLGLTDTQYF
TGTGCCAGCTCAGATTTGGGACTCACAGATACGCAGTATTTT
>TRBD2|-|TRBV6-1|TRBJ2-1
CASSEDDSGSAVF
TGTGCCAGCAGTGAAGATGATAGCGGGAGTGCGGTCTTC
>-|-|TRBV5-4|TRBJ1-1
CASSPGTRDEAFF
TGTGCCAGCAGCCCAGGGACACGAGATGAAGCTTTCTTT
>TRBD2|-|TRBV7-2|TRBJ2-7
CASSLGAGPYEQYF
TGTGCCAGCAGCTTAGGAGCGGGACCCTACGAGCAGTACTTC
>-|-|TRBV6-5|TRBJ1-1
CASLGRMNTEAFF
TGTGCCAGCCTGGGACGGATGAACACTGAAGCTTTCTTT
>-|medium-sized|TRBV28|TRBJ2-7
CASSLRYEQYF
TGTGCCAGCAGTTTGAGATACGAGCAGTACTTC
>TRBD2|-|TRBV4-3|TRBJ2-3
CASSQDQTSGTSSTDTQYF
TGCGCCAGCAGCCAAGACCAAACTAGCGGGACTTCCAGCACAGATACGCAGTATTTT
>TRBD1|-|TRBV11-3|TRBJ2-6
CASKAGGSTGANVLTF
TGTGCCAGCAAGGCAGGGGGAAGTACTGGGGCCAACGTCCTGACTTTC
>TRBD1|-|TRBV28|TRBJ2-7
CASSEPGQGNWQYF
TGTGCCAGCAGTGAGCCGGGACAGGGCAATTGGCAGTACTTC
>-|-|TRBV7-2|TRBJ2-7
CASSLALGPAAYEQYF
TGTGCCAGCAGCTTAGCGCTAGGCCCGGCAGCCTACGAGCAGTACTTC
>TRBD1|-|TRBV5-1|TRBJ2-5
CASSSSGGRETQYF
TGCGCCAGCAGCTCTTCAGGGGGCAGGGAGACCCAGTACTTC
>-|-|TRBV30|TRBJ2-2
CAWSVWGARANTGELFF
TGTGCCTGGAGTGTATGGGGGGCGCGGGCGAACACCGGGGAGCTGTTTTTT
>-|-|TRBV7-2|TRBJ2-5
CASSFTLQETQYF
TGTGCCAGCAGCTTTACCCTCCAAGAGACCCAGTACTTC
>TRBD1|few|TRBV19|TRBJ2-5
CASSIEGQRGTQYF
TGTGCCAGTAGTATAGAGGGACAGAGGGGGACCCAGTACTTC
>-|few|TRBV27|TRBJ1-5
CASSPGGALGNQPQHF
TGTGCCAGCAGTCCCGGGGGGGCTCTTGGCAATCAGCCCCAGCATTTT
>TRBD1|few|TRBV6-5|TRBJ2-7
CASSYLTGLEQYF
TGTGCCAGCAGTTACCTGACAGGGCTCGAGCAGTACTTC
>-|-|TRBV15|TRBJ1-2
CATSRDRRGRYGYTF
TGTGCCACCAGCAGAGATCGGAGGGGGAGGTATGGCTACACCTTC
>TRBD1|-|TRBV5-4|TRBJ1-2
CASSSTGGGFGYTF
TGTGCCAGCAGCTCAACAGGGGGCGGGTTTGGCTACACCTTC
>TRBD2|-|TRBV4-1|TRBJ2-1
CASSHGTSGGAYNEQFF
TGCGCCAGCAGCCACGGAACTAGCGGGGGGGCATACAATGAGCAGTTCTTC
>-|-|TRBV7-2|TRBJ2-7
CASSLVTRNYEQYF
TGTGCCAGCAGCTTAGTTACAAGGAACTACGAGCAGTACTTC
>-|-|TRBV29-1|TRBJ1-2
CSVELVGNYGYTF
TGCAGCGTTGAACTGGTAGGGAACTATGGCTACACCTTC
>TRBD1|once|TRBV29-1|TRBJ1-1
CSARTGGYTEAFF
TGCAGCGCCCGGACAGGGGGCTACACTGAAGCTTTCTTT
>-|-|TRBV9|TRBJ2-7
CASSPSGQGFYEQYF
TGTGCCAGCAGCCCCTCCGGGCAGGGTTTCTACGAGCAGTACTTC